This record looks at one T cell receptor beta chain sequence and its context. As originally analysed: Cell counts per sample came from amplifying reference gene primers. This table comes from immunoSEQ multiplex PCR, and its TCRdb copy is limited to in-frame clones, with some not included. That table is the source of V, J and clone size, and D and trimming were worked out from the DNA. The profile covers 95,000 to 150,000 clones, with roughly 77% appearing a single time and 16% taken by the ten largest. This CDR3 has 17 amino acids. Germline V gene data show CDR1 as MNHEY and CDR2 as SMNVEV (reference sequence). V was shortened by 4 bases and J by 2 bases, with 20 bases between the two germline ends. The data derive from a study of blood T cell repertoires in COVID-19. On the study more broadly: Samples of COVID-19 (acute and convalescent) were obtained from the United States, Italy and Spain. The cDNA or gDNA used as material had been derived from T cells, B-cell-depleted T cells, or PBMCs.

The origin of this receptor is a man aged 55 to 69 with active or convalescent COVID-19. Sample: peripheral blood. The chain combines TRBV27 with TRBJ2-5; possibly TRBD2 for D (6 bases). The CDR3 DNA follows: TGTGCCAGCAGTTCCGTTCCCACTAGTGGGGGGCAAGAGACCCAGTACTTC. Its protein product is CASSSVPTSGGQETQYF.